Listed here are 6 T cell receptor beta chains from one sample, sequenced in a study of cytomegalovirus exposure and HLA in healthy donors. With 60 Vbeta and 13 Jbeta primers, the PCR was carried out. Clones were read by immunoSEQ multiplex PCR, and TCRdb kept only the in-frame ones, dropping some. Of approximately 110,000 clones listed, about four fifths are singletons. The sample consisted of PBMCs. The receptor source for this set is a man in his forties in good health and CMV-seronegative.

CDR3 DNA: TGTGCCAGCAGTGGGTCCAGCGGCTCCTACAATGAGCAGTTCTTC. Encoded protein: CASSGSSGSYNEQFF. The chain couples TRBV6-4 to TRBJ2-1; maybe TRBD2 (5 bases). The CDR3 consists of 15 residues. Germline assignment: CDR1 MRHNA and CDR2 SNTAGT. The V end was cut by 4 bases, the J end by 0 bases, with 10 bases between.

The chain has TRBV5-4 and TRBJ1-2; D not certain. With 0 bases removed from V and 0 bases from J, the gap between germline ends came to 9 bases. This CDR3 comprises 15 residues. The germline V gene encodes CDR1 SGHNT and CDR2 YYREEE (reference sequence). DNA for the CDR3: TGTGCCAGCAGCTTGGCCGAGAGAACTAACTATGGCTACACCTTC. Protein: CASSLAERTNYGYTF.

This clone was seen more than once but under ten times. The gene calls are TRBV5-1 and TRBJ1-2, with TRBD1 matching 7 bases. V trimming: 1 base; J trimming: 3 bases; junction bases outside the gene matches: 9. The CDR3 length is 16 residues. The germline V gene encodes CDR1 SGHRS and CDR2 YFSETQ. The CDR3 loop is CASSLIGQGVYYGYTF. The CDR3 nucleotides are TGCGCCAGCAGCTTGATTGGGCAGGGGGTTTACTATGGCTACACCTTC.

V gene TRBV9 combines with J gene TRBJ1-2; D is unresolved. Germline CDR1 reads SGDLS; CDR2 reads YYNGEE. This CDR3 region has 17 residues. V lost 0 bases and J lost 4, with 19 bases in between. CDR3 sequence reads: CASSVAQAAESSYGYTF. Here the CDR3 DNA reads TGTGCCAGCAGCGTAGCTCAAGCGGCAGAATCTTCCTATGGCTACACCTTC.

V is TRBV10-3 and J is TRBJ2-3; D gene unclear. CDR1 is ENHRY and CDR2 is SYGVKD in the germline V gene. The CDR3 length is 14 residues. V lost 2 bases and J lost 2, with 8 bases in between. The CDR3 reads CAISEGDLTDTQYF. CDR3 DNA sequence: TGTGCCATCAGTGAGGGAGACCTCACAGATACGCAGTATTTT.

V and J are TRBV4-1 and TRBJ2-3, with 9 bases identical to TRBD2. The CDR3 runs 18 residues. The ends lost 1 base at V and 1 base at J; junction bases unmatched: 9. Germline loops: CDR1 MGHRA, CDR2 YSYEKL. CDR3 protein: CASSQGGRAGGRTDTQYF. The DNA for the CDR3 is TGCGCCAGCAGCCAAGGCGGAAGGGCGGGAGGGCGCACAGATACGCAGTATTTT.